Listed below are T cell receptor beta chains from one sample, sequenced in a study of CD4 T cells in relation to SARS-CoV-2 and coronaviruses. The table came from immunoSEQ multiplex PCR; TCRdb's copy has only in-frame clones and leaves some out. The profile covers about 26,000 clones, with about two thirds appearing a single time and 20% to 25% taken by the ten largest. Their cognate antigens are unknown. The sample comprised CD4+ T cells from PBMCs, cultured in vitro. These receptors were collected from a human donor in good health. The CDR3 runs from the conserved cysteine through the conserved F or W. Each record gives: J gene, D gene, V gene, clone size, CDR3 DNA, CDR3 protein. The D gene is left open where the match is weak. Size values are once, few and many counts, or a class for expanded clones, and some rows have none.

TRBJ2-2 | . | TRBV11-3 | medium-sized | TGTGCCAGCAGCCTCTTTGGGGACACCGGGGAGCTGTTTTTT | CASSLFGDTGELFF
TRBJ2-5 | TRBD2 | TRBV18 | . | TGTGCCAGCTCACCCCGGGAGGGTCCAAGAGAGACCCAGTACTTC | CASSPREGPRETQYF
TRBJ1-6 | . | TRBV6-1 | . | TGTGCCAGCAGTGCGCAAGGGGGGTTCGCAACTAATTCACCCCTCCACTTT | CASSAQGGFATNSPLHF
TRBJ1-2 | TRBD1 | TRBV2 | few | TGTGCCAGCAGTACCGACAGGGGTGATCACTATGGCTACACCTTC | CASSTDRGDHYGYTF
TRBJ2-7 | . | TRBV7-8 | . | TGTGCCAGCAGCTTACCGCAATTCCACGAGCAGTACTTC | CASSLPQFHEQYF
TRBJ2-5 | TRBD2 | TRBV7-8 | . | TGTGCCAGCAGCTTACCGGGCGGGAGGGTAGGGACCCAGTACTTC | CASSLPGGRVGTQYF
TRBJ2-3 | . | TRBV5-8 | . | TGTGCCAGCAGCTTGGCGTCGTTAGGAGATACGCAGTATTTT | CASSLASLGDTQYF
TRBJ1-2 | . | TRBV6-6 | few | TGTGCCAGCAGTTACCAGGGACGGGACTATGGCTACACCTTC | CASSYQGRDYGYTF
TRBJ2-3 | TRBD2 | TRBV6-4 | . | TGTGCCAGCAGTGACCCGGGACTAGGCACAGATACGCAGTATTTT | CASSDPGLGTDTQYF
TRBJ1-2 | . | TRBV6-2/TRBV6-3 | few | TGTGCCAGCAGTTACTCGAAACCGGGGGCAAGGGGCTACACCTTC | CASSYSKPGARGYTF
TRBJ2-2 | . | TRBV5-1 | . | TGCGCCAGCAGCTTGGAAGCGAACACCGGGGAGCTGTTTTTT | CASSLEANTGELFF
TRBJ2-1 | TRBD2 | TRBV7-8 | . | TGTGCCAGCAGCCCATTAGCGGGGAGCTCCTACAATGAGCAGTTCTTC | CASSPLAGSSYNEQFF
TRBJ1-4 | . | TRBV6-5 | once | TGTGCCAGCAGACCCGGGACACAGCGCGAAAAACTGTTTTTT | CASRPGTQREKLFF
TRBJ2-7 | TRBD1 | TRBV29-1 | few | TGCAGCGCGTCGGGACAGGGGGCCTACGAGCAGTACTTC | CSASGQGAYEQYF
TRBJ1-5 | TRBD1 | TRBV27 | few | TGTGCCAGCAGTTCCATACAGACAGGGGCCAGCAATCAGCCCCAGCATTTT | CASSSIQTGASNQPQHF
TRBJ1-2 | . | TRBV18 | . | TGTGCCAGCTCACCCACAGGCTTGTGGGGCTACACCTTC | CASSPTGLWGYTF
TRBJ2-7 | TRBD1 | TRBV30 | . | TGTGCCTGGAGTGTACTCAAGGGGGCTTACGAGCAGTACTTC | CAWSVLKGAYEQYF
TRBJ2-7 | TRBD2 | TRBV5-4 | . | TGTGCCAGCAACTTAGCGGGGGGTTCCTCCTACGAGCAGTACTTC | CASNLAGGSSYEQYF
TRBJ1-4 | TRBD1 | TRBV5-1 | once | TGCGCCAGCAGCTCGGGACAGAGCAATGAAAAACTGTTTTTT | CASSSGQSNEKLFF
TRBJ2-5 | . | TRBV7-9 | few | TGTGCCAGCAGCCCCAGCGTACAAGAGACCCAGTACTTC | CASSPSVQETQYF
TRBJ2-6 | . | TRBV19 | once | TGTGCCAGTAGTAGTGGTATCTCTGGGGCCAACGTCCTGACTTTC | CASSSGISGANVLTF
TRBJ1-4 | TRBD1 | TRBV3-1/TRBV3-2 | few | TGTGCCAGCAGCCAAGATGGGGACGAGACAGGGCATATCGGTGAAAAACTGTTTTTT | CASSQDGDETGHIGEKLFF
TRBJ2-2 | TRBD1 | TRBV4-3 | . | TGCGCCAGCAGCCGAGGACAGGTGAACACCGGGGAGCTGTTTTTT | CASSRGQVNTGELFF
TRBJ1-2 | . | TRBV5-1 | . | TGCGCCAGCAGCCAATCCCTCGGTGGCTACACCTTC | CASSQSLGGYTF
TRBJ1-1 | . | TRBV10-3 | . | TGTGCCATCAGTGATGGGACACACACTGAAGCTTTCTTT | CAISDGTHTEAFF
TRBJ1-3 | . | TRBV5-1 | . | TGCGCCAGCAGCTTGGAACTACAGGGCTCTGGAAACACCATATATTTT | CASSLELQGSGNTIYF
TRBJ2-3 | . | TRBV4-3 | . | TGCGCCAGCAGCCAAGAGACCAGGGGAGTATTCCAAAATACGCAGTATTTT | CASSQETRGVFQNTQYF
TRBJ1-6 | . | TRBV7-2 | few | TGTGCCAGCAGCTTAGGCTCTGTACAAAATTCACCCCTCCACTTT | CASSLGSVQNSPLHF
TRBJ1-2 | . | TRBV9 | . | TGTGCCAGCAGCGTAGAAGATGAGGGATACTATGGCTACACCTTC | CASSVEDEGYYGYTF
TRBJ2-2 | TRBD1 | TRBV18 | few | TGTGCCAGCTCACCACAAACCGCAGGGGGCAGGGGCACCGGGGAGCTGTTTTTT | CASSPQTAGGRGTGELFF
TRBJ2-7 | TRBD1 | TRBV7-9 | . | TGTGCCAGCAGCTCGACAGGGGTAGTGGGGGAGCAGTACTTC | CASSSTGVVGEQYF
TRBJ2-5 | TRBD2 | TRBV5-1 | . | TGCGCCAGCAGCCGAGGACTAGAAGAGACCCAGTACTTC | CASSRGLEETQYF
TRBJ2-5 | . | TRBV6-6 | . | TGTGCCAGCAGTTATAAAGAGACCCAGTACTTC | CASSYKETQYF
TRBJ2-2 | TRBD2 | TRBV6-5 | . | TGTGCCAGCACTAGCGGGGGGGGGAACACCGGGGAGCTGTTTTTT | CASTSGGGNTGELFF
TRBJ1-1 | . | TRBV11-3 | few | TGTGCCAGCAGCAAGGGGAGGAACACTGAAGCTTTCTTT | CASSKGRNTEAFF
TRBJ1-3 | . | TRBV28 | once | TGTGCCAGCAGTCCCTCACTAGGGGGACGGGACACCATATATTTT | CASSPSLGGRDTIYF
TRBJ2-5 | TRBD1 | TRBV6-1 | once | TGTGCCAGCAGTGAAGTAAGACAGGGGGGTGAGACCCAGTACTTC | CASSEVRQGGETQYF